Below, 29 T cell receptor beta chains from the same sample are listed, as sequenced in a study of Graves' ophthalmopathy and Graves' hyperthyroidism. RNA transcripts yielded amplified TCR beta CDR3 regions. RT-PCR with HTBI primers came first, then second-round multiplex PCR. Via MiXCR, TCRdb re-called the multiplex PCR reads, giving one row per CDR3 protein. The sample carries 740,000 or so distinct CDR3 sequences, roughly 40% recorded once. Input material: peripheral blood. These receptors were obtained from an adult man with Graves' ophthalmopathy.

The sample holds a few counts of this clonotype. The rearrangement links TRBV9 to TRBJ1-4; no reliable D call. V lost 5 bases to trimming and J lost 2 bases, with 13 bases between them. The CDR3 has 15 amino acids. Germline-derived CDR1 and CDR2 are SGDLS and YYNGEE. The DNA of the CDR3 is TGTGCCAGCAGTCCCTGGGGTAGGACTAATGAAAAACTGTTTTTT. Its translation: CASSPWGRTNEKLFF. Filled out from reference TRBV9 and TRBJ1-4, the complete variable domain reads DSGVTQTPKHLITATGQRVTLRCSPRSGDLSVYWYQQSLDQGLQFLIQYYNGEERAKGNILERFSAQQFPDLHSELNLSSLELGDSALYFCASSPWGRTNEKLFFGSGTQLSVL.

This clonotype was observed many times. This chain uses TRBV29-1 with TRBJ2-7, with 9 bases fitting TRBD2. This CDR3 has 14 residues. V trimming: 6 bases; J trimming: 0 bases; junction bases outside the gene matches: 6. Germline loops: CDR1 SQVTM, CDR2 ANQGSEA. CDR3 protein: CSVDAGGTSYEQYF. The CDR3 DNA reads TGCAGCGTGGATGCGGGGGGGACCTCCTACGAGCAGTACTTC.

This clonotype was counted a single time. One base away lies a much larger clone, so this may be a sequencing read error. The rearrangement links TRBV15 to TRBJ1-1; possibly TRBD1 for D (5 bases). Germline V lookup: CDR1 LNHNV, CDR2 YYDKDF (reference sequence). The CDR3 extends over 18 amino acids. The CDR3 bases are TGTGCCACCGGCAGAGATTCGGTGGCGGGACTTCTGAACACTGAAGCTTTCTTT. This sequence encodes CATGRDSVAGLLNTEAFF.

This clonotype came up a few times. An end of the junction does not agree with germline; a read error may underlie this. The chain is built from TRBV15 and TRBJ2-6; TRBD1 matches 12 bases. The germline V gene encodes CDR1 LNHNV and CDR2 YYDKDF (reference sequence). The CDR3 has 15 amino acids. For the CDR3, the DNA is TGTGCCACCAGCAGATCGGGACAGGGGGCTAACGTCCTGACTTTC. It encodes CATSRSGQGANVLTF.

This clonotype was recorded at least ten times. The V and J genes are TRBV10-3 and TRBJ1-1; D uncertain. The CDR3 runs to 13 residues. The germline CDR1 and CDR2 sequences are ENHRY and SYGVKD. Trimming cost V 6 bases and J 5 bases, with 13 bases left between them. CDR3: CAIRDSLRTEAFF. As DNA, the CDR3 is TGTGCCATCAGGGATTCCCTGCGGACTGAAGCTTTCTTT.

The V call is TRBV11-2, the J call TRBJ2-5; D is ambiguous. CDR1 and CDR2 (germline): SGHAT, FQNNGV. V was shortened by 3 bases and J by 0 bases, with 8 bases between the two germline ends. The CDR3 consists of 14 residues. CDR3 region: CASSFSLDQETQYF. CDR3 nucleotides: TGTGCCAGCAGCTTTTCCCTCGACCAAGAGACCCAGTACTTC.

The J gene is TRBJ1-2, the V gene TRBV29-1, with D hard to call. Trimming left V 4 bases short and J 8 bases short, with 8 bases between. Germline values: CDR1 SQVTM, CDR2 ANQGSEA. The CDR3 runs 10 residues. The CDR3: CSVASGGYTF. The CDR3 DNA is TGCAGCGTTGCGTCGGGCGGCTACACCTTC.

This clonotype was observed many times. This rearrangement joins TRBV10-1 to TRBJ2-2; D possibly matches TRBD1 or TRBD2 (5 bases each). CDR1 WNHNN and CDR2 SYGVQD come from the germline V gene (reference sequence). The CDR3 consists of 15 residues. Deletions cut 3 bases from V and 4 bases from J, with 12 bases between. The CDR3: CASSEGTPGTGELFF. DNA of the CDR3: TGCGCCAGCAGTGAAGGGACCCCAGGCACCGGGGAGCTGTTTTTT.

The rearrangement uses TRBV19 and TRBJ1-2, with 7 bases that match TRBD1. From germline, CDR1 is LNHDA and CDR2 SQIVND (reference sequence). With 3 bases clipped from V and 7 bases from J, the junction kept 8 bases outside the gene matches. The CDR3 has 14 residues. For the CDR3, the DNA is TGTGCCAGTAGTATCCCCATGGACAGGAGTGGCTACACCTTC. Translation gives CASSIPMDRSGYTF. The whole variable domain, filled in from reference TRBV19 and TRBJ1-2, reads DGGITQSPKYLFRKEGQNVTLSCEQNLNHDAMYWYRQDPGQGLRLIYYSQIVNDFQKGDIAEGYSVSREKKESFPLTVTSAQKNPTAFYLCASSIPMDRSGYTFGSGTRLTVV.

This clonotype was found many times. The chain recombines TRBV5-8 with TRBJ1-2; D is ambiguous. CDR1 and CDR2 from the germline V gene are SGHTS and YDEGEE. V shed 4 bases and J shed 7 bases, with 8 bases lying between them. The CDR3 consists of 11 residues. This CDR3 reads CASSTAGGYTF. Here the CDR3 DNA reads TGTGCCAGCAGCACCGCAGGTGGCTACACCTTC. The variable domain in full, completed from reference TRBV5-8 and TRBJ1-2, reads EAGVTQSPTHLIKTRGQQATLRCSPISGHTSVYWYQQALGLGLQFLLWYDEGEERNRGNFPPRFSGRQFPNYSSELNVNALELEDSALYLCASSTAGGYTFGSGTRLTVV.

CDR3 nucleotide sequence: TGTGCCAGCAGCGTCCGAGACGGGGGCCAGGCGAGGACCCAGTACTTC. The encoded protein is CASSVRDGGQARTQYF. The chain uses TRBV2 and TRBJ2-5; D is perhaps TRBD1 or TRBD2 (6 bases each). Germline CDR1 and CDR2: SNHLY and FYNNEI. Trimming left V 6 bases short and J 7 bases short, with 24 bases between. The CDR3 loop spans 16 amino acids.

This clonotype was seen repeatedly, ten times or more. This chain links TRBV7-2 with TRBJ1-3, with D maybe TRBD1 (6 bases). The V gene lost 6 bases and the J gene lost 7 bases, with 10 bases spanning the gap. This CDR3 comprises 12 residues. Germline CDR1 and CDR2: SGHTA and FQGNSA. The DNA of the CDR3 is TGTGCCAGCAGAGAAGGACAGAACACCATATATTTT. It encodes CASREGQNTIYF.

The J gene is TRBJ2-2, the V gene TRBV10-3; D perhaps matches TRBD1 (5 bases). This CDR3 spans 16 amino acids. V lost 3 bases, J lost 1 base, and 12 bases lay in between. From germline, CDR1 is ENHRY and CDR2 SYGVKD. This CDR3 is CAISDRDRENTGELFF. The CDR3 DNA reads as TGTGCCATCAGTGATCGAGACAGAGAGAACACCGGGGAGCTGTTTTTT.

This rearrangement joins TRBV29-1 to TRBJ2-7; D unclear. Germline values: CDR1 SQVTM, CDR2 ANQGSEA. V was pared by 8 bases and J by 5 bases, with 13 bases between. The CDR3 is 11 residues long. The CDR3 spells CSSLDLDEQYF. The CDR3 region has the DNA TGCAGCAGCCTCGACTTGGACGAGCAGTACTTC.

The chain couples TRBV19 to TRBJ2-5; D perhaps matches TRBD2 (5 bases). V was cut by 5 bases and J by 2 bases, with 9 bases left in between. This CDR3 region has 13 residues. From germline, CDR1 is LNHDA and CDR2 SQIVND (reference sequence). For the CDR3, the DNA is TGTGCCAGTAGTGAGCGGTTACAAGAGACCCAGTACTTC. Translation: CASSERLQETQYF.

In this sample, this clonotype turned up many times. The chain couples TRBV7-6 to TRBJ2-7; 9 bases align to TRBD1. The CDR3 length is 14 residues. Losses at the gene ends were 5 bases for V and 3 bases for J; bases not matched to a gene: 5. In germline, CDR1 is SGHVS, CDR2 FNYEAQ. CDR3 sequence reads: CASSGGQGNYEQYF. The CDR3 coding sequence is TGTGCCAGCAGCGGGGGACAGGGAAACTACGAGCAGTACTTC.

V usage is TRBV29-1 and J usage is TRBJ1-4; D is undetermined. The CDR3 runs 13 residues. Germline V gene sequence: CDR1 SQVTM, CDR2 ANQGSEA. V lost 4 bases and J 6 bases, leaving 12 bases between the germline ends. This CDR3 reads CSVGAGGYEKLFF. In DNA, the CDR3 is TGCAGCGTTGGAGCGGGAGGCTATGAAAAACTGTTTTTT.

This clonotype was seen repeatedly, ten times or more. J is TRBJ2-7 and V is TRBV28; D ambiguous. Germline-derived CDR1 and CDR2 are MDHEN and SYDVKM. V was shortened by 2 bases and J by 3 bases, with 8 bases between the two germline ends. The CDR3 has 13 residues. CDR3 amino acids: CASSLPGLYEQYF. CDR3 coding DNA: TGTGCCAGCAGTTTACCGGGCCTCTACGAGCAGTACTTC.

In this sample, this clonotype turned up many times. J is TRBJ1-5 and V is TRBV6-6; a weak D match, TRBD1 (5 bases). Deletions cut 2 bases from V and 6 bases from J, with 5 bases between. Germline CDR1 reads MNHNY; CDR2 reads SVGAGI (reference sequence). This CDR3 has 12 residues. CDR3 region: CASSYGTQPQHF. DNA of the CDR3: TGTGCCAGCAGTTACGGGACTCAGCCCCAGCATTTT.

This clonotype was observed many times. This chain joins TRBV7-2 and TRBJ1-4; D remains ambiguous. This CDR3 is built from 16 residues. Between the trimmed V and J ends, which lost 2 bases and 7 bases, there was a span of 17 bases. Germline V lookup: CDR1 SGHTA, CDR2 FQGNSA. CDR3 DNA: TGTGCCAGCAGCTTAAACCCAGTAATGACGGGTGAAAAACTGTTTTTT. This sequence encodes CASSLNPVMTGEKLFF.

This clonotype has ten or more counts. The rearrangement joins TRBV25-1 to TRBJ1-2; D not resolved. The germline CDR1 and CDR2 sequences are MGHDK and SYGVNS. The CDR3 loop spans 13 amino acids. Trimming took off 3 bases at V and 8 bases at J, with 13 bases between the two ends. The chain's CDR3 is CASSEGLGIGYTF. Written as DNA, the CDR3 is TGTGCCAGCAGTGAGGGCCTGGGTATCGGCTACACCTTC.

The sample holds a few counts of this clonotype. The CDR3 sequence: CASSSSGELWEKLFF. The CDR3 bases are TGTGCCAGCAGCTCTTCAGGGGAACTTTGGGAAAAACTGTTTTTT. The chain is built from TRBV9 and TRBJ1-4, with TRBD1 as a possible D gene (6 bases). V was clipped by 4 bases and J by 8 bases, with 18 bases between them. The length of the CDR3 is 15 residues. Per the germline V gene, CDR1 is SGDLS and CDR2 is YYNGEE. Full variable domain (remainder filled in from reference TRBV9 and TRBJ1-4): DSGVTQTPKHLITATGQRVTLRCSPRSGDLSVYWYQQSLDQGLQFLIQYYNGEERAKGNILERFSAQQFPDLHSELNLSSLELGDSALYFCASSSSGELWEKLFFGSGTQLSVL.

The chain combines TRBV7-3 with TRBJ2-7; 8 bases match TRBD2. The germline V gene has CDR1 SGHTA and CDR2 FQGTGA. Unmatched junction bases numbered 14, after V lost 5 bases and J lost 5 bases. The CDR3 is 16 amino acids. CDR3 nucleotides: TGTGCCAGCAGCCCCCGAGGCGGTAGCGGGGCCAACGAGCAGTACTTC. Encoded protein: CASSPRGGSGANEQYF. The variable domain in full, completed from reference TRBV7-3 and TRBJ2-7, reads GAGVSQTPSNKVTEKGKYVELRCDPISGHTALYWYRQSLGQGPEFLIYFQGTGAADDSGLPNDRFFAVRPEGSVSTLKIQRTERGDSAVYLCASSPRGGSGANEQYFGPGTRLTVT.

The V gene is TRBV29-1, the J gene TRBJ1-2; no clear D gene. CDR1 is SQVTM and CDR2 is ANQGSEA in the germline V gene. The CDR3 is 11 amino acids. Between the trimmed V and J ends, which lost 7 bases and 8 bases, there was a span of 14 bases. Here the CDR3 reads CSGTTGVGYTF. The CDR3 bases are TGCAGCGGGACCACGGGAGTCGGCTACACCTTC. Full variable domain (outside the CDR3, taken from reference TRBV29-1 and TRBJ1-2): SAVISQKPSRDICQRGTSLTIQCQVDSQVTMMFWYRQQPGQSLTLIATANQGSEATYESGFVIDKFPISRPNLTFSTLTVSNMSPEDSSIYLCSGTTGVGYTFGSGTRLTVV.

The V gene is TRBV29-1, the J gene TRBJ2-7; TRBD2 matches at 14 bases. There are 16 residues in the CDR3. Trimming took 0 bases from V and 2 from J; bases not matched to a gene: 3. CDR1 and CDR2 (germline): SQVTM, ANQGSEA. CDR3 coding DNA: TGCAGCGTTGAAGAAGGGACTAGCGGGAGAGCCTACGAGCAGTACTTC. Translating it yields CSVEEGTSGRAYEQYF.

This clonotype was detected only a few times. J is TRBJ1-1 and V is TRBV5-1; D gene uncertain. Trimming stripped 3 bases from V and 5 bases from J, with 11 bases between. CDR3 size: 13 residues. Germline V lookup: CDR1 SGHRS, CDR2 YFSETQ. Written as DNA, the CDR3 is TGCGCCAGCAGCTACCAAGCTGGTACTGAAGCTTTCTTT. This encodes CASSYQAGTEAFF.

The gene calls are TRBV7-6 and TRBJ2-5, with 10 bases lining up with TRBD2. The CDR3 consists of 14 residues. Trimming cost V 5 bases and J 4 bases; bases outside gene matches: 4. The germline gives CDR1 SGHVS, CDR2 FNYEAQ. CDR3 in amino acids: CASSLSGGVETQYF. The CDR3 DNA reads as TGTGCCAGCAGCCTGAGCGGGGGGGTAGAGACCCAGTACTTC.

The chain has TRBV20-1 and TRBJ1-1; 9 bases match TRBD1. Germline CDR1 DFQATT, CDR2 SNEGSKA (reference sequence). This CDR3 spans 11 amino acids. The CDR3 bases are TGCAGCGACAGGGGGGTCACTGAAGCTTTCTTT. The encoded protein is CSDRGVTEAFF.

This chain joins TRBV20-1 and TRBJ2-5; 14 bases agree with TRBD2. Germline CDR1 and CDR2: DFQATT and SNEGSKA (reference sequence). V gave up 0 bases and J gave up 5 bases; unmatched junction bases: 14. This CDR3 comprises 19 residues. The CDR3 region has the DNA TGCAGTGCTAGAGATGCCGGGACTAGCGGGAGTGGTGGAGGGGAGACCCAGTACTTC. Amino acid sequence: CSARDAGTSGSGGGETQYF.